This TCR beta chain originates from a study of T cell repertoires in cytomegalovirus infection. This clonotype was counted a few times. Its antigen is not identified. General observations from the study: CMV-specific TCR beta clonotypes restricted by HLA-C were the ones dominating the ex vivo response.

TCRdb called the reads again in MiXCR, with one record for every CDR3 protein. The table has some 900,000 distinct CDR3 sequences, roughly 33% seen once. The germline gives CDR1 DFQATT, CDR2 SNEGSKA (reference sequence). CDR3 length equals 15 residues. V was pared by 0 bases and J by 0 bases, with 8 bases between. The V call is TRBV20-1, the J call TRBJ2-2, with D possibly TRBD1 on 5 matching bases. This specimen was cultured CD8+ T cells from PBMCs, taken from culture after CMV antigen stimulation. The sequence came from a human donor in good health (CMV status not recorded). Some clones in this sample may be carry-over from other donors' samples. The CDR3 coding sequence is TGCAGTGCTAGAGAGGACAACGCGAACACCGGGGAGCTGTTTTTT. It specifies CSAREDNANTGELFF.